The entry that follows covers one TCR beta chain sequence. Its target is unknown. The data were produced by immunoSEQ multiplex PCR, yet TCRdb's version contains in-frame clones alone and is incomplete. The sample shows about 380,000 clones, about 96% of them seen only once. Germline values: CDR1 SGHRS, CDR2 YFSETQ. V dropped 1 base and J dropped 2 bases, with 14 bases sitting between them. This CDR3 is 16 amino acids long. The sample comes from a study of shared clonotypes between healthy human individuals. Looking at the study overall: For every donor, three CD4 naive, three CD4 memory, two CD8 naive and one CD8 memory plates were used. Study-level findings and limits: Limited genetic and exposure-history diversity came from having few donors. Researchers found naive subsets generally carried larger estimated richness than memory subsets.

This rearrangement joins TRBV5-1 to TRBJ2-3, with no clear D. The receptor's source is a young man in good health. Source material: memory CD8+ T cells sorted from blood. The subset denotes: CD45RO+ cells pooled with CCR7-negative TemRA cells. CDR3: CASSLRPRRYTDTQYF. Here the CDR3 DNA reads TGCGCCAGCAGCTTGAGACCTAGGCGGTACACAGATACGCAGTATTTT.